This T cell receptor beta chain was sequenced in a study of blood T cell repertoires in COVID-19 (dated by TCRdb to about 2020). Broadly, across the study: Samples covering the acute and convalescent phases of COVID-19 were provided by collaborators in the United States, Italy and Spain. The material from the prospective study consisted of cDNA or gDNA derived from T cells, B-cell-depleted T cells, or PBMCs. Subjects who had been exposed to COVID-19, were actively infected with it, or had recovered from it provided the deeply sampled blood TCRbeta repertoires that made up the dataset. The repertoires were released in a freely available public database intended as a resource for research on the immune response to SARS-CoV-2. The samples were drawn from two sources: the first 160 participants of the ongoing ImmuneRACE study, and fewer than 1,500 subjects contributed by 6 global collaborators. Nearly every sample came with metadata listing a de-identified subject ID, COVID-19 status, age in years and sex. Where available, HLA class I and class II types were taken from metadata supplied by the sample provider and were not determined by assay-based typing. Study-wide conclusions, independent of this receptor: The amount of clinical and demographic metadata varied by source and participant and was provided uncurated.

Another Seattle source contributed samples from volunteer blood donors who had recovered from COVID-19. Collaborating institutions collected whole blood in K2EDTA tubes following their own protocols. For TCRbeta analysis, collaborators shipped samples in one of three forms: frozen whole blood, isolated PBMCs, or DNA extracted from either of those sample types. TCRbeta CDR3 regions were amplified from genomic DNA by means of the immunoSEQ Assay, a bias-controlled multiplex PCR. The original methods were these. Within the assay, amplification of reference gene primers was used to estimate how many nucleated cells each sample contained. Sequence reads were collapsed and filtered to measure the absolute abundance of every unique TCRbeta CDR3 rearrangement. For each sample, productive Simpson clonality was calculated as the square root of Simpson's diversity index across productive rearrangements. TCRdb took over this immuneACCESS table, retaining in-frame rearrangements with V and J assigned. Such tables are incomplete; in checked studies, under half of the missing clones stem from an unresolved V gene, and the remainder is unexplained. The DNA was the basis for D and trimming; V, J and clone size are from that table. The sample data list 230,000 or so clones, and nearly 90% of these were observed just once. The ten largest clones represent approximately 5% of the sample.

Details on this clone: It has no known antigen specificity. No clone much larger than this one lies a single base away; base qualities are absent.

The junction shows trimming of 4 bases on V and 4 bases on J, and the gene matches do not reach 16 bases of it. The cysteine opens and the phenylalanine closes a CDR3 of 19 amino acids. The sequence is cut down to CDR3 DNA, 57 bases in frame from base 1. CDR1 SGHTA and CDR2 FQGTGA were looked up in the germline V gene. The sample consisted of peripheral blood. The rearrangement joined TRBV7-3 to TRBJ2-5, with TRBD2 matching 12 junction bases. The receptor comes from a woman between 35 and 50 years old who had recovered from COVID-19. The CDR3 corresponds to CASSSTSGGTPPRGETQYF. The nucleotide sequence is TGTGCCAGCAGCTCCACTAGCGGGGGGACTCCGCCGAGGGGAGAGACCCAGTACTTC.